The 9 T cell receptor beta chains below all came from one sample that was sequenced in a study of cytomegalovirus exposure and HLA in healthy donors. The PCR was carried out with 60 Vbeta primers and 13 Jbeta primers. Libraries were prepared by immunoSEQ multiplex PCR; TCRdb keeps only in-frame clonotypes and omits some of them. The repertoire has over 150,000 clones, roughly 79% of them found once; the top ten carry 13%. The sequenced sample was PBMCs. The receptors here all came from a woman aged 45-65 years in good health and CMV-seronegative.

This chain joins TRBV7-8 and TRBJ2-5, with 13 bases identical to TRBD2. Germline assignment: CDR1 SGHVS and CDR2 FQNEAQ. J gave up 5 bases and V 1 base, and 10 bases lay outside the gene matches. The CDR3 sequence is 18 residues long. CDR3: CASSLGRWTSGSRETQYF. The CDR3 DNA reads as TGTGCCAGCAGCTTAGGGAGGTGGACTAGCGGGAGTAGGGAGACCCAGTACTTC.

In its sample, this clone was seen a few times. The V call is TRBV7-2, the J call TRBJ1-5, with 7 nucleotides matching TRBD1. The length of the CDR3 is 14 residues. The J segment lost 7 bases and the V segment lost 2 bases, leaving 5 bases of the junction unmatched. Germline lookup yields CDR1 SGHTA and CDR2 FQGNSA. In DNA form, the CDR3 reads TGTGCCAGCAGCTTAAAACAGGGGATCCAGCCCCAGCATTTT. This codes for CASSLKQGIQPQHF.

J is TRBJ2-1 and V is TRBV9, with 12 bases matching TRBD2. The CDR3 consists of 16 residues. Looked up from germline, CDR1 is SGDLS and CDR2 is YYNGEE. The V gene end was trimmed by 4 bases and the J gene end by 4 bases; junction bases not matched to a gene: 6. The CDR3: CASSLGLAGGYNEQFF. The CDR3 DNA reads as TGTGCCAGCAGCCTGGGGCTAGCGGGAGGGTACAATGAGCAGTTCTTC. Together with reference TRBV9 and TRBJ2-1, the CDR3 gives the full variable domain: DSGVTQTPKHLITATGQRVTLRCSPRSGDLSVYWYQQSLDQGLQFLIQYYNGEERAKGNILERFSAQQFPDLHSELNLSSLELGDSALYFCASSLGLAGGYNEQFFGPGTRLTVL.

V gene TRBV28 combines with J gene TRBJ1-4; D is possibly TRBD1 (6 bases). Germline CDR1 is MDHEN and CDR2 is SYDVKM. The V end was cut by 6 bases, the J end by 5 bases, with 10 bases between. This CDR3 comprises 13 residues. This CDR3 is CASSRTENEKLFF. DNA of the CDR3: TGTGCCAGCAGCAGGACAGAAAATGAAAAACTGTTTTTT.

The chain combines TRBV19 with TRBJ1-2; the match to TRBD1 covers 7 bases. CDR1 and CDR2 from the germline V gene are LNHDA and SQIVND (reference sequence). The CDR3 is 15 residues long. J was trimmed by 3 bases and V by 5 bases; bases with no gene match: 9. The CDR3 here is CASSAARDSDYGYTF. CDR3 DNA sequence: TGTGCCAGTAGTGCCGCTCGGGACAGCGACTATGGCTACACCTTC.

The chain combines TRBV5-8 with TRBJ1-2; D unresolved. The CDR3 contains 13 residues. Germline V gene sequence: CDR1 SGHTS, CDR2 YDEGEE. The ends were cut back, 2 bases at V and 5 bases at J, with 10 bases in the middle. CDR3 loop: CASSFTTVYGYTF. The CDR3 DNA reads as TGTGCCAGCAGCTTCACCACTGTGTATGGCTACACCTTC.

The CDR3 bases are TGTGCTAGTGCCTCCCCCGGGCAGGGGGCAATTGGAGCCCGGTTCATGAACACTGAAGCTTTCTTT. It is translated as CASASPGQGAIGARFMNTEAFF. V usage is TRBV12-5 and J usage is TRBJ1-1; 8 nucleotides agree with TRBD1. The CDR3 runs to 22 residues. Germline lookup yields CDR1 LGHNT and CDR2 FRNRAP. V was clipped by 7 bases and J by 0 bases; unmatched bases: 28.

The gene calls are TRBV6-1 and TRBJ2-4; TRBD2 might be the D (6 bases). The V gene's germline CDR1 is MNHNS and CDR2 SASEGT. The CDR3 spans 16 residues. V gave up 2 bases and J gave up 3 bases, with 14 bases separating them. The CDR3 loop is CASSELKGGVKNIQYF. The DNA of the CDR3 is TGTGCCAGCAGTGAACTGAAGGGAGGTGTCAAAAACATTCAGTACTTC.

This chain connects TRBV7-8 to TRBJ2-7, with TRBD1 matching 9 bases. The germline CDR1 and CDR2 sequences are SGHVS and FQNEAQ. The CDR3 covers 18 residues. Trimming at V came to 5 bases and at J to 2 bases, leaving 16 bases not matched to a gene. CDR3 protein: CASSLVTAGQGFTYEQYF. The CDR3 DNA reads TGTGCCAGCAGCCTAGTCACGGCGGGACAGGGTTTCACCTACGAGCAGTACTTC.